These T cell receptor beta chains were read from a single sample in a study of technical replicates of blood from several donors. Assay: immunoSEQ multiplex PCR; the TCRdb copy retains only in-frame clones and omits some. There are approximately 75,000 clones in the sample; approximately 96% occur only once, and 0.25% to 0.3% lies in the top ten. The specimen was T cells isolated from PBMCs. These receptors were taken from a human donor in good health. CDR3s include the opening cysteine and the closing phenylalanine or tryptophan. D genes are given only for firm matches. Clone size appears in some rows only: once, few, many, or a class for an expanded clone.

d_call clone_size j_call v_call cdr3_nt cdr3_aa
. once TRBJ1-2 TRBV10-3 TGTGCCATCAGTGAGTCGGACTGGAGTACTAACTATGGCTACACCTTC CAISESDWSTNYGYTF
. . TRBJ1-2 TRBV15 TGTGCCACCAGCAGAGATAACAGTCCCTATGGCTACACCTTC CATSRDNSPYGYTF
. . TRBJ1-4 TRBV5-1 TGCGCCAGCAGCTTGGCGGGGATTGAAAAACTGTTTTTT CASSLAGIEKLFF
TRBD2 . TRBJ2-6 TRBV7-9 TGTGCCAGCAGCTTACTACCTAGCGGGAGGGCTGGTGGGGCCAACGTCCTGACTTTC CASSLLPSGRAGGANVLTF
. . TRBJ1-5 TRBV30 TGTGCCTGGAGAGGCGGTAGCAATCAGCCCCAGCATTTT CAWRGGSNQPQHF
TRBD1 . TRBJ1-2 TRBV4-2 TGTGCCAGCAGGGGACGGGGACAGGGGGCGCACTCGGATGGCTACACCTTC CASRGRGQGAHSDGYTF
. . TRBJ1-1 TRBV9 TGTGCCAGCAGCCCAAGAGGAGGGCTAGAGGCTTTCTTT CASSPRGGLEAFF
TRBD1 . TRBJ2-7 TRBV9 TGTGCCAGCAGCGCAGGACAGGGTTTGTACGAGCAGTACTTC CASSAGQGLYEQYF
. . TRBJ2-3 TRBV27 TGTGCCAGCATACCCCTCTACGTGGCGGGGATCAGCACAGATACGCAGTATTTT CASIPLYVAGISTDTQYF
. . TRBJ2-7 TRBV2 TGTGCCAGCAGTGTCCAGGGTGGGTCACCCGGAGAGCAGTACTTC CASSVQGGSPGEQYF
. once TRBJ2-7 TRBV4-3 TGCGCCAGCAGCCAAGTTCGGGAAGTCTCCTACGAGCAGTACTTC CASSQVREVSYEQYF
. once TRBJ1-2 TRBV4-1 TGCGCCAGCAGCCAAGACTTATACTTGAGAAACTATGGCTACACCTTC CASSQDLYLRNYGYTF
. . TRBJ1-2 TRBV15 TGTGCCACCAGCAGAGCGGTAAACTATGGCTACACCTTC CATSRAVNYGYTF
TRBD1 . TRBJ2-5 TRBV4-2 TGTGCCAGCAGCCAGATACAGGGGGAGATAGAGACCCAGTACTTC CASSQIQGEIETQYF
. . TRBJ1-1 TRBV2 TGTGCCAGCCAACGGGGGGGGGAAGCTTTCTTT CASQRGGEAFF
. once TRBJ2-7 TRBV4-3 TGCGCCAGCAGCCAAGCAAGGGGCACGCAGTACTTC CASSQARGTQYF
TRBD2 . TRBJ2-1 TRBV10-3 TGTGCCATCAGTGGACTAGCGGGAGACAATGAGCAGTTCTTC CAISGLAGDNEQFF
. . TRBJ1-5 TRBV18 TGTGCCAGCTCACCACAGCCCCATCAAGTGAGCCTCAATCAGCCCCAGCATTTT CASSPQPHQVSLNQPQHF
TRBD2 . TRBJ2-7 TRBV7-2 TGTGCCAGCAGCTTTTGGGGGAGGGCATACGAGCAGTACTTC CASSFWGRAYEQYF
TRBD1 once TRBJ1-2 TRBV6-5 TGTGCCAGCAGTTGGACAGGGAAAGAGTGGTATGGCTACACCTTC CASSWTGKEWYGYTF
. . TRBJ2-7 TRBV2 TGTGCCAACCTAAACCCGTCCTACGAGCAGTACTTC CANLNPSYEQYF
TRBD1 . TRBJ1-2 TRBV7-9 TGTGCCAGCAGCTTAGGGACAGGGAAGATCGATGGCTACACCTTC CASSLGTGKIDGYTF
. . TRBJ2-7 TRBV5-1 TGCGCCAGCAGCCAGTTCCGAACTCCGGGGGAGCAGTACTTC CASSQFRTPGEQYF
TRBD2 . TRBJ2-7 TRBV30 TGTGCCCGCCCGGCGGAGCGGGGTTACGAGCAGTACTTC CARPAERGYEQYF
TRBD2 . TRBJ2-1 TRBV30 TGTGCCTGGAGTCCAGGACTAGCGAGGGTTGAGCAGTTCTTC CAWSPGLARVEQFF
. . TRBJ2-7 TRBV28 TGTGCCAGCAGTTTAAATTTCGAGTATCCGTCCTACGAGCAGTACTTC CASSLNFEYPSYEQYF
TRBD1 once TRBJ1-4 TRBV27 TGTGCCAGCAGTTCCTTAACTAGGGACAGGGATGAAAAACTGTTTTTT CASSSLTRDRDEKLFF
. few TRBJ1-1 TRBV4-1 TGCGCCAGCAGCGGTCTTACTCAGGGCGCTGAAGCTTTCTTT CASSGLTQGAEAFF
. . TRBJ1-2 TRBV6-5 TGTGCCAGCAGTTACCAGGGGATCTATGGCTACACCTTC CASSYQGIYGYTF
. . TRBJ1-4 TRBV6-4 TGTGCCAGCAGTTCGGGGGACTCTGGGGAAAAACTGTTTTTT CASSSGDSGEKLFF
. . TRBJ1-4 TRBV28 TGTGCCAGCAGTTCCCAGGGGTTTTGGGAAAAACTGTTTTTT CASSSQGFWEKLFF
. . TRBJ1-1 TRBV28 TGTGCCAGCAGTTTCGCAGGGATCACTGAAGCTTTCTTT CASSFAGITEAFF
. . TRBJ2-2 TRBV5-5 TGTGCCAGCAGCTCCCTAGGTGAATTTAAGTCCGGGGAGCTGTTTTTT CASSSLGEFKSGELFF
TRBD2 . TRBJ2-3 TRBV13 TGTGCCAGCCACACCAGCGGGAACCCTACAGATACGCAGTATTTT CASHTSGNPTDTQYF
. . TRBJ2-7 TRBV6-1 TGTGCCAGCAGTCCGGGACTTCGCTCCTACGAGCAGTACTTC CASSPGLRSYEQYF
. . TRBJ1-2 TRBV5-1 TGCGCCAGCAGAGAGGCAGGGGTGGCTAACTATGGCTACACCTTC CASREAGVANYGYTF
. . TRBJ2-7 TRBV11-2 TGTGCCAGCAGCTTCCAGTGGGAGCAGTACTTC CASSFQWEQYF
TRBD1 . TRBJ1-2 TRBV30 TGTGCCTGGAGGGCGACAGGGGGACCCTCCCTTGGCTACACCTTC CAWRATGGPSLGYTF
. . TRBJ2-7 TRBV11-2 TGTGCCAGCAGCTTAGGGGCTTACTACGAGCAGTACTTC CASSLGAYYEQYF
TRBD1 once TRBJ1-1 TRBV10-3 TGTGCCATACTAGACAGGGGCCAATCTGAAGCTTTCTTT CAILDRGQSEAFF
TRBD2 . TRBJ2-5 TRBV5-1 TGCGCCAGCAGCTTGGAACTAGCGGGACCAGAGACCCAGTACTTC CASSLELAGPETQYF
. once TRBJ2-3 TRBV4-3 TGCGCCAGCAGCCAAGACTCCCGCACCGGGGATACGCAGTATTTT CASSQDSRTGDTQYF
. few TRBJ2-1 TRBV28 TGTGCCAGCAGTAACAGGAATCTCGTATACAATGAGCAGTTCTTC CASSNRNLVYNEQFF
. few TRBJ1-1 TRBV13 TGTGCCAGCAGCTCGGGACAAGCCAACACTGAAGCTTTCTTT CASSSGQANTEAFF
TRBD1 . TRBJ1-5 TRBV7-8 TGTGCCAGCAGCTCTACCGGGACAGGGTTGTCGAAAAGCAATCAGCCCCAGCATTTT CASSSTGTGLSKSNQPQHF
. . TRBJ2-1 TRBV6-4 TGTGCCAGCAGTGACTCGGAGACTATTGATGAGCAGTTCTTC CASSDSETIDEQFF
. . TRBJ2-1 TRBV5-4 TGTGCCAGCAGCTTGTCCCTCTCCAATGAGCAGTTCTTC CASSLSLSNEQFF